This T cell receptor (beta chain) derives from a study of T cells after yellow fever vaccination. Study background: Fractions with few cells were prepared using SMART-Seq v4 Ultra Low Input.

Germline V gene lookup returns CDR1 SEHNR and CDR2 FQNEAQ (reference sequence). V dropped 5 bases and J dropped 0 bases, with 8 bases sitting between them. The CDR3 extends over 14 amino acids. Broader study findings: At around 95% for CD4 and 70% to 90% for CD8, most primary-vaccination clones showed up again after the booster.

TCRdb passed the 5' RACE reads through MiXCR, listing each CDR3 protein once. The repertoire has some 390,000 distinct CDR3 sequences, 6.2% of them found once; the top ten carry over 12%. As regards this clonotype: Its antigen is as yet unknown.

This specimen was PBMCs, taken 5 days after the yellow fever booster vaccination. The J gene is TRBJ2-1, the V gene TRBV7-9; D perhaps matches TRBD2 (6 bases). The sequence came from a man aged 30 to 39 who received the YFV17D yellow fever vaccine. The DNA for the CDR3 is TGTGCCAGCAGCGACGGGAGCTCCTACAATGAGCAGTTCTTC. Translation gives CASSDGSSYNEQFF.